What follows describes a single TCR beta chain. What it recognizes is unknown. V lost 0 bases to trimming and J lost 2 bases, with 13 bases between them. Germline values: CDR1 LGHNA, CDR2 YSLEER. There are 16 residues in the CDR3. The entry originates in a study of vaccination effects on CD4 cells after COVID-19. In the ViraFEST assay, antigen-specific CD4+ clonotypes were identified by expansion after peptide-pool stimulation. Around day 10 of culture, CD4+ T cells were separated out. Nobody among the vaccine recipients had prior SARS-CoV-2 infection (nucleocapsid antibodies were negative). Some clones are missing from TCRdb's copy, which holds only in-frame ones; the method was immunoSEQ multiplex PCR. The data show 40,000 to 45,000 clones, 70% to 85% seen once.

Sequences were derived from CD4+ T cells from PBMCs cultured with HCoV-NL63 spike peptides, sampled before COVID-19 vaccination. The receptor was derived from a human donor who received a COVID-19 vaccine. This chain connects TRBV4-3 to TRBJ1-2; no definite D call. CDR3 amino acids: CASSQDRVARNYGYTF. The DNA of the CDR3 is TGCGCCAGCAGCCAAGATCGGGTGGCGCGCAACTATGGCTACACCTTC.